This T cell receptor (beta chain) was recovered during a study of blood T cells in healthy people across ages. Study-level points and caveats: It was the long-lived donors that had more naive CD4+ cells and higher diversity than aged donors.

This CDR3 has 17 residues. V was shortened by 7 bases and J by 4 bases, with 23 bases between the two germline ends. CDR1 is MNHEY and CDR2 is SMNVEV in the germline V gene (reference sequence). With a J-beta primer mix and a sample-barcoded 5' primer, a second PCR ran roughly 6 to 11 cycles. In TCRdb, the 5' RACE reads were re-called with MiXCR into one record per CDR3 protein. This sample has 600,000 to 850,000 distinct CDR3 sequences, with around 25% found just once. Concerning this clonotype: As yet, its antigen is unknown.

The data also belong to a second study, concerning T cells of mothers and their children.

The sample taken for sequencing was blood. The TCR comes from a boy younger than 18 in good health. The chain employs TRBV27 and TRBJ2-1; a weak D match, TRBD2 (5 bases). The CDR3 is CASISLFGERSYNEQFF. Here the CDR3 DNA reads TGTGCCAGCATCTCCCTCTTCGGGGAGCGGAGTTACAATGAGCAGTTCTTC.